This TCR beta chain was captured by sequencing in a study of T-cell reconstitution after alpha-beta-depleted transplantation in children. This clonotype was recorded many times. Unique molecular identifiers featured in how the TCRbeta library was prepared. TCRdb analysed the PCR reads with MiXCR anew, one entry per CDR3 protein. In the table there are 600,000 to 700,000 distinct CDR3 sequences, 15% to 20% of which are singletons. The clonotype originates from a human donor who donated a stem cell graft to a child with acute myeloid leukemia. Sequenced here: PBMCs from the stem cell graft donor, sampled from the stem cell graft.

The CDR3 DNA reads TGCAGCGTTGAATGGTCCGGACAGGTCAACACTGAAGCTTTCTTT. Protein product: CSVEWSGQVNTEAFF. The V and J genes are TRBV29-1 and TRBJ1-1, with 7 bases that match TRBD1. The germline V gene encodes CDR1 SQVTM and CDR2 ANQGSEA. The CDR3 consists of 15 residues. V lost 2 bases to trimming and J lost 2 bases; unmatched junction nucleotides: 8.